This record concerns one TCR beta chain sequence. Antigen: not known. PCR primers comprised 60 Vbeta and 13 Jbeta primers. Authors' analysis steps: In a later analysis, of 79 million or so unique beta chains, about 11 million appeared in at least two donors. Data came from immunoSEQ multiplex PCR; TCRdb stores just in-frame clones and leaves some out. V, J and clone size are taken as reported in that table, and D and trimming were inferred from the DNA itself. The table records under 200,000 clones, approximately 78% of them present only once. The source of the sample is a study of cytomegalovirus exposure and HLA in healthy donors. From germline, CDR1 is SGHAT and CDR2 FQNNGV. The V gene end was trimmed by 5 bases and the J gene end by 7 bases; junction bases not matched to a gene: 9. The CDR3 contains 15 residues. Study-wide results and caveats: TRBV6-2, TRBV6-3 and some other V segments were excluded as indistinguishable. In a later analysis, DRB1 alleles had the most associated TCRs; HLA-C alleles the fewest.

The J gene is TRBJ1-2, the V gene TRBV11-2; 11 bases are shared with TRBD1. Sequencing was carried out using PBMCs. This receptor was taken from a woman between 25 and 40 years old in good health and CMV-seropositive. CDR3 DNA sequence: TGTGCCAGCAGCCTTAGGGACAGGGGGTCGGGTGGCTACACCTTC. Encoded protein: CASSLRDRGSGGYTF. Full variable domain (outside the CDR3, taken from reference TRBV11-2 and TRBJ1-2): EAGVAQSPRYKIIEKRQSVAFWCNPISGHATLYWYQQILGQGPKLLIQFQNNGVVDDSQLPKDRFSAERLKGVDSTLKIQPAKLEDSAVYLCASSLRDRGSGGYTFGSGTRLTVV.